These 11 T cell receptor beta chains were sequenced from one sample in a study of blood T cell repertoires in COVID-19. Sequencing used immunoSEQ multiplex PCR; TCRdb keeps in-frame clones, though not all of them. The sample gives under 250,000 clones, over 70% of which show up once; 25% to 35% is in the top ten. The sequenced sample was peripheral blood. These receptor sequences come from a man in his forties or fifties with acute or convalescent COVID-19.

The rearrangement uses TRBV30 and TRBJ2-2; a possible D gene is TRBD2 (5 bases). CDR1 is GTSNPN, CDR2 SVGIG, per germline (reference sequence). This CDR3 is 13 amino acids long. V lost 2 bases to trimming and J lost 6 bases, with 10 bases between them. CDR3 in DNA: TGTGCCTGGAGTACGGGGTACGCCGGGGAGCTGTTTTTT. It translates to CAWSTGYAGELFF.

This rearrangement joins TRBV21-1 to TRBJ2-1; the table's D call of TRBD2 was not tested on the DNA. TRBV21-1 is classified as a pseudogene. The CDR3 has 16 amino acids. This CDR3 reads CASQTPPCTESREQFF. The CDR3 DNA reads TGTGCCAGTCAAACCCCACCCTGTACCGAATCGAGAGAGCAGTTCTTC.

The rearrangement links TRBV4-1 to TRBJ1-5; a weak D match, TRBD1 (6 bases). The CDR3 has 15 residues. Germline-derived CDR1 and CDR2 are MGHRA and YSYEKL. V dropped 0 bases and J dropped 6 bases, with 12 bases sitting between them. Written as DNA, the CDR3 is TGCGCCAGCAGCCAAGATACACAGGGTGGTCAGCCCCAGCATTTT. This sequence encodes CASSQDTQGGQPQHF.

The J gene is TRBJ2-7, the V gene TRBV5-5; TRBD2 is a possible D gene (5 bases). Germline CDR1 and CDR2: SGHKS and YYEKEE (reference sequence). Trimming pared 1 base from V and 12 bases from J, leaving 11 bases between. CDR3 length: 11 amino acids. The CDR3 region has the DNA TGTGCCAGCAGCTTGAGGTCAGGACTGTACTTC. It encodes CASSLRSGLYF.

The J gene is TRBJ1-1, the V gene TRBV18; tentative D call: TRBD1 (6 bases). Germline CDR1 is KGHSH and CDR2 is LQKENI. V was cut by 2 bases and J by 2 bases, with 9 bases left in between. This CDR3 is built from 14 residues. CDR3: CASSPRTANTEAFF. CDR3 nucleotides: TGTGCCAGCTCACCAAGGACAGCCAACACTGAAGCTTTCTTT.

This clone was seen just once. The chain recombines TRBV18 with TRBJ2-7; 7 bases line up with TRBD2. Germline-derived CDR1 and CDR2 are KGHSH and LQKENI. The CDR3 runs to 13 residues. The V segment lost 2 bases and the J segment 2 bases; nucleotides outside the gene matches: 0. The CDR3 loop reads CASSPAGAYEQYF. CDR3 coding DNA: TGTGCCAGCTCACCAGCGGGGGCCTACGAGCAGTACTTC.

The chain couples TRBV21-1 to TRBJ2-6; the DNA was not used to check the table's D call, TRBD2. TRBV21-1 is assigned pseudogene status. This CDR3 region has 19 residues. As DNA, the CDR3 is TGTGCCAGCAGCAAAGGGGCAGGGAGGGTCCTCTCTGGGGCCAACGTCCTGACTTTC. It encodes CASSKGAGRVLSGANVLTF.

The chain combines TRBV6-5 with TRBJ2-2; 11 bases agree with TRBD2. Germline V lookup: CDR1 MNHEY, CDR2 SVGAGI. The CDR3 length is 15 residues. The J segment lost 5 bases and the V segment lost 4 bases, leaving 3 bases of the junction unmatched. In nucleotides, the CDR3 is TGTGCCAGCAGTTGGGGGACTAGCGGTACCGGGGAGCTGTTTTTT. It yields the protein CASSWGTSGTGELFF.

This rearrangement joins TRBV13 to TRBJ1-2; D remains unclear. There are 14 residues in the CDR3. Germline CDR1 reads PRHDT; CDR2 reads FYEKMQ (reference sequence). Deletions cut 4 bases from V and 6 bases from J, with 15 bases between. CDR3 coding DNA: TGTGCCAGCAGCTCCGGTCGGGGAATCCATGGCTACACCTTC. It codes for CASSSGRGIHGYTF.

This chain joins TRBV6-1 and TRBJ1-2, with D perhaps matching TRBD1 (5 bases). CDR1 and CDR2 from the germline V gene are MNHNS and SASEGT. This CDR3 is built from 16 residues. Trimming cost V 2 bases and J 4 bases, with 17 bases left between them. As DNA, the CDR3 is TGTGCCAGCAGTGAAACTAAATCAGGGTCCCTCTATGGCTACACCTTC. Its protein is CASSETKSGSLYGYTF.

The table lists this clone with a few counts. This sequence joins TRBV30 and TRBJ1-2; 10 nucleotides align to TRBD1. Germline V lookup: CDR1 GTSNPN, CDR2 SVGIG (reference sequence). The length of the CDR3 is 13 residues. The V and J ends lost 2 bases and 7 bases, in that order; junction bases with no gene match: 4. The chain's CDR3 is CAWSSGTGAGYTF. The DNA for the CDR3 is TGTGCCTGGAGTTCCGGGACAGGGGCTGGCTACACCTTC.